The text below deals with one T cell receptor (beta chain). The data stem from a study of cytomegalovirus exposure and HLA in healthy donors. In the PCR, 60 Vbeta and 13 Jbeta primers were used. Sequencing was performed with immunoSEQ multiplex PCR; in TCRdb, only in-frame clones are kept and a portion is missing. This sample has some 81,000 clones, with 60% to 75% found just once. Losses at the gene ends were 5 bases for V and 2 bases for J; bases not matched to a gene: 9. The CDR3 runs to 17 residues. Germline CDR1 reads LNHDA; CDR2 reads SQIVND (reference sequence). The specimen was PBMCs. The chain couples TRBV19 to TRBJ1-3; 10 positions match TRBD1. This receptor was taken from a middle-aged woman in good health and CMV-seropositive. The CDR3, as DNA: TGTGCCAGTAGTCGAAGCACCGGGACAGGGGCTGGAAACACCATATATTTT. This encodes CASSRSTGTGAGNTIYF. The full variable domain, completed using reference TRBV19 and TRBJ1-3, is DGGITQSPKYLFRKEGQNVTLSCEQNLNHDAMYWYRQDPGQGLRLIYYSQIVNDFQKGDIAEGYSVSREKKESFPLTVTSAQKNPTAFYLCASSRSTGTGAGNTIYFGEGSWLTVV.